This T cell receptor (beta chain) derives from a study of T cell clusters in autoimmune cytopenias. Multiplex touch-down PCR amplified TRB using TRB-A and TRB-B pools in one tube. Each CDR3 protein gets one entry in TCRdb, which reprocessed the multiplex PCR reads and gives no DNA. The table for this sample gives about 3,100 distinct CDR3 sequences. TRB was amplified from roughly 250 ng of peripheral blood genomic DNA per sample. There are 15 residues in the CDR3. Study observations and caveats: No experiment has yet validated the function of the T cell clusters defined in silico. Healthy donors had 2.5 to 3.5-fold more exclusive TRB clusters than active autoimmune hepatitis patients.

A word on this clonotype: Its specificity is unknown.

The chain joins TRBV12-3 or TRBV12-4 to TRBJ1-4. This TCR came from a human donor with an autoimmune cytopenia or autoimmune hepatitis (not recorded which). What was sequenced was peripheral blood. CDR3 residues: CASSPPGASNEKLFF.